Below are 25 T cell receptor beta chains sequenced from a single sample in a study of spatial heterogeneity in lung cancer. Findings of the study overall: How many expanded intratumoral alpha and beta TCRs were present tracked the tumor mutation count, which was a count of nonsynonymous mutations.

Regarding time point: sample taken at primary tumor resection. These TCRs are of unknown antigen specificity. In TCRdb, the 5' RACE reads were re-called with MiXCR into one record per CDR3 protein. The sample holds 2,000 to 3,000 distinct CDR3 sequences, roughly a fifth seen once. The input for sequencing was lung tumor tissue, taken at surgery. The source of these receptors is a male donor with early-stage non-small cell lung cancer.

This clonotype is medium-sized by share. This chain uses TRBV5-1 with TRBJ2-5; D remains unclear. CDR1 and CDR2 (germline): SGHRS, YFSETQ. This CDR3 region has 14 residues. Trimming pared 7 bases from V and 1 base from J, leaving 14 bases between. The CDR3 nucleotides are TGCGCCAGCGGACCCTTACAGCTCCAAGAGACCCAGTACTTC. It encodes CASGPLQLQETQYF.

The chain carries TRBV6-6 and TRBJ2-1; D may be TRBD1 (5 bases). This CDR3 region has 14 residues. Trimming left V 2 bases short and J 3 bases short, with 8 bases between. The germline CDR1 and CDR2 sequences are MNHNY and SVGAGI (reference sequence). The CDR3 DNA follows: TGTGCCAGCAGTTACGCTGACAGCTACAATGAGCAGTTCTTC. Translating gives CASSYADSYNEQFF.

The gene calls are TRBV2 and TRBJ2-4; D is unclear. The V gene lost 8 bases and the J gene lost 4 bases, with 6 bases spanning the gap. The CDR3 runs 11 residues. Per germline, CDR1 SNHLY and CDR2 FYNNEI. CDR3 bases: TGTGCCAGCGTCTCAAAAAACATTCAGTACTTC. Translation gives CASVSKNIQYF.

By share of the sample, this clonotype is medium-sized. The chain has TRBV9 and TRBJ2-3, with 13 positions matching TRBD2. CDR3 length: 19 amino acids. V lost 0 bases, J lost 7 bases, and 14 bases stayed unmatched. Germline V lookup: CDR1 SGDLS, CDR2 YYNGEE. CDR3 loop: CASSVGKTSGGAIPNTQYF. Written as DNA, the CDR3 is TGTGCCAGCAGCGTAGGAAAAACTAGCGGGGGGGCTATCCCTAATACGCAGTATTTT.

The sample holds many counts of this clonotype. This rearrangement joins TRBV2 to TRBJ2-7; 8 bases align to TRBD1. Germline values: CDR1 SNHLY, CDR2 FYNNEI. This CDR3 region has 13 residues. The ends lost 8 bases at V and 2 bases at J; junction bases unmatched: 5. The CDR3 sequence is CASATGVPYEQYF. The CDR3 DNA is TGTGCCAGCGCGACAGGGGTACCCTACGAGCAGTACTTC.

This clonotype is medium-sized (0.01 to 0.1%) by share. The rearrangement joins TRBV20-1 to TRBJ1-5, with 9 bases fitting TRBD1. The junction had 4 bases not matched to a gene; V was cut back by 2 bases and J by 2 bases. The CDR3 totals 15 residues. Germline V lookup: CDR1 DFQATT, CDR2 SNEGSKA (reference sequence). CDR3 amino acids: CSARRDRAGNQPQHF. As DNA, the CDR3 is TGCAGTGCTAGACGGGACAGGGCGGGCAATCAGCCCCAGCATTTT.

CDR3 DNA sequence: TGTGCCAGCAGTTTAGATCAGTCGGGCTACAATGAGCAGTTCTTC. This codes for CASSLDQSGYNEQFF. V usage is TRBV27 and J usage is TRBJ2-1; D unclear. The CDR3 has 15 residues. Germline V gene lookup returns CDR1 MNHEY and CDR2 SMNVEV (reference sequence). Between the trimmed V and J ends, which lost 2 bases and 3 bases, there was a span of 11 bases.

This clonotype is deemed medium-sized (0.01 to 0.1%). The chain combines TRBV2 with TRBJ2-7, with D perhaps matching TRBD2 (6 bases). The CDR3 contains 13 residues. Germline V CDR1 and CDR2: SNHLY, FYNNEI. The V gene lost 7 bases and the J gene lost 5 bases, with 15 bases spanning the gap. The CDR3 region is CASKDWRGNEQYF. Here the CDR3 DNA reads TGTGCCAGCAAGGATTGGAGGGGCAACGAGCAGTACTTC.

Within the sample, this clonotype is medium-sized. The CDR3 loop is CASSPGFRNEQFF. The CDR3 DNA reads TGTGCCAGCAGTCCCGGGTTTCGCAATGAGCAGTTCTTC. The J gene is TRBJ2-1, the V gene TRBV28, with D hard to call. The CDR3 runs to 13 residues. Germline assignment: CDR1 MDHEN and CDR2 SYDVKM. V lost 5 bases to trimming and J lost 6 bases, with 11 bases between them. Filled out from reference TRBV28 and TRBJ2-1, the complete variable domain reads DVKVTQSSRYLVKRTGEKVFLECVQDMDHENMFWYRQDPGLGLRLIYFSYDVKMKEKGDIPEGYSVSREKKERFSLILESASTNQTSMYLCASSPGFRNEQFFGPGTRLTVL.

In its sample, this clonotype ranks as medium-sized. This chain links TRBV4-3 with TRBJ1-4; no clear D. Germline V CDR1 and CDR2: LGHNA, YSLEER. V was clipped by 8 bases and J by 3 bases, with 10 bases between them. The CDR3 runs to 13 residues. CDR3 DNA: TGCGCCAGCCGACATCGGGCTAATGAAAAACTGTTTTTT. This sequence encodes CASRHRANEKLFF.

Only a few counts were recorded for this clonotype. The gene calls are TRBV3-1 and TRBJ1-3; D is ambiguous. Germline CDR1 reads LGHDT; CDR2 reads YNNKEL (reference sequence). This CDR3 contains 12 residues. Trimming took 8 bases from V and 2 from J, leaving 7 bases between them. This chain's CDR3 is CASRQAGNTIYF. In DNA, the CDR3 is TGTGCCAGCCGGCAGGCTGGAAACACCATATATTTT.

By sample fraction, this clonotype is medium-sized. The chain links TRBV28 to TRBJ2-3; D tentatively reads TRBD1 or TRBD2 (6 bases each). Trimming removed 7 bases at V and 11 bases at J, with 34 bases between. CDR3 length: 18 amino acids. Germline CDR1 MDHEN, CDR2 SYDVKM. Here the CDR3 DNA reads TGTGCCAGCAACGCTTGGGCGCACCGGGGGCGTGGTAGATACGGGCAGTATTTT. As protein: CASNAWAHRGRGRYGQYF.

Sample share makes this clonotype medium-sized. This sequence joins TRBV3-1 and TRBJ2-5; TRBD1 or TRBD2 may be the D gene (5 bases each). From germline, CDR1 is LGHDT and CDR2 YNNKEL (reference sequence). V lost 4 bases and J lost 5, with 20 bases in between. This CDR3 has 16 amino acids. The CDR3 coding sequence is TGTGCCAGCAGCCCCGAGGGGCGGTGGCGATGGGAGACCCAGTACTTC. Encoded protein: CASSPEGRWRWETQYF.

This clonotype is termed medium-sized. This chain uses TRBV7-9 with TRBJ2-7; D gene uncertain. Looked up from germline, CDR1 is SEHNR and CDR2 is FQNEAQ (reference sequence). The CDR3 has 13 residues. Trimming left V 1 base short and J 6 bases short, with 10 bases between. The CDR3 is CASSLGPTGEQYF. For the CDR3, the DNA is TGTGCCAGCAGCTTAGGTCCAACGGGCGAGCAGTACTTC.

This clonotype is termed medium-sized. This chain connects TRBV11-2 to TRBJ2-1; D may match TRBD1 or TRBD2 (6 bases each). The V end was cut by 5 bases, the J end by 8 bases, with 16 bases between. The V gene's germline CDR1 is SGHAT and CDR2 FQNNGV. The CDR3 length is 14 residues. The CDR3 sequence is CASSPAGGLYEQFF. The CDR3 DNA reads TGTGCCAGCAGCCCGGCCGGGGGCCTCTATGAGCAGTTCTTC.

By frequency in the sample, this clonotype is medium-sized. The DNA of the CDR3 is TGTGCCTGGAGCTTCGGGACACGGTTCTCTGGAAACACCATATATTTT. Translation: CAWSFGTRFSGNTIYF. This chain links TRBV30 with TRBJ1-3; possibly TRBD1 for D (6 bases). Looked up from germline, CDR1 is GTSNPN and CDR2 is SVGIG (reference sequence). The V end was cut by 3 bases, the J end by 0 bases, with 15 bases between. This CDR3 has 16 residues.

By share, this clonotype ranks as medium-sized. The V and J genes are TRBV6-6 and TRBJ1-1; 9 bases fit TRBD1. This CDR3 region has 16 residues. J lost 5 bases, V lost 5 bases, and 12 bases had no gene match. Germline V gives CDR1 MNHNY, CDR2 SVGAGI (reference sequence). In DNA, the CDR3 is TGTGCCAGCAGTCCGAGTATCGGGACAGGGTCAACTGAAGCTTTCTTT. Translating it yields CASSPSIGTGSTEAFF.

By share, this clonotype counts as large. This chain joins TRBV7-9 and TRBJ2-3; 10 positions match TRBD1. This CDR3 spans 16 amino acids. The ends lost 5 bases at V and 3 bases at J; junction bases unmatched: 8. CDR1 is SEHNR and CDR2 is FQNEAQ in the germline V gene (reference sequence). The CDR3 sequence is CASSLTTGGLTDTQYF. CDR3 nucleotide sequence: TGTGCCAGCAGCCTAACGACAGGGGGCCTTACAGATACGCAGTATTTT.

In this sample, this clonotype turned up once. This chain connects TRBV10-3 to TRBJ1-3; no firm D call. V was pared by 10 bases and J by 0 bases, with 10 bases between. Germline lookup yields CDR1 ENHRY and CDR2 SYGVKD. CDR3 length: 13 residues. Written as DNA, the CDR3 is TGTGCCACTGGATTTGGCTCTGGAAACACCATATATTTT. Its protein product is CATGFGSGNTIYF.

This clonotype is medium-sized in the sample. The rearrangement links TRBV28 to TRBJ2-7, with 12 bases fitting TRBD2. CDR1 is MDHEN, CDR2 SYDVKM, per germline. This CDR3 has 17 residues. The V and J ends lost 5 bases and 4 bases, in that order; junction bases with no gene match: 12. The CDR3 nucleotides read TGTGCCAGCAGTGCCCCCGGACTAGCGGGAACGGGATACGAGCAGTACTTC. Its protein product is CASSAPGLAGTGYEQYF.

The V gene is TRBV6-5, the J gene TRBJ1-1, with a weak D call TRBD1 (6 bases). Germline loops: CDR1 MNHEY, CDR2 SVGAGI. V was clipped by 2 bases and J by 8 bases, with 15 bases between them. The CDR3 runs 14 residues. The CDR3 reads CASSYGISGAEAFF. The CDR3 coding sequence is TGTGCCAGCAGTTACGGTATTTCAGGGGCCGAAGCTTTCTTT.

This clonotype was seen ten or more times. CDR3 residues: CASSPSGGGGTEAFF. The DNA for the CDR3 is TGTGCCAGCAGCCCCTCAGGGGGCGGGGGCACTGAAGCTTTCTTT. The chain has TRBV9 and TRBJ1-1, with 8 bases lining up with TRBD1. The germline V gene has CDR1 SGDLS and CDR2 YYNGEE. The V segment lost 4 bases and the J segment 4 bases; nucleotides outside the gene matches: 9. This CDR3 is 15 amino acids long.

This clonotype qualifies as large. The chain employs TRBV3-1 and TRBJ2-2; no clear D. V gave up 3 bases and J gave up 6 bases, with 5 bases separating them. The germline gives CDR1 LGHDT, CDR2 YNNKEL (reference sequence). The CDR3 has 12 residues. The CDR3 region has the DNA TGTGCCAGCAGCCACCCGGCCGGGGAGCTGTTTTTT. It codes for CASSHPAGELFF.

By proportion, this clonotype is medium-sized. The rearrangement joins TRBV6-2 or TRBV6-3 to TRBJ2-1, with 10 nucleotides matching TRBD2. Per the germline V gene, CDR1 is MNHEY and CDR2 is SVGEGT. V lost 8 bases and J lost 4; bases outside the gene matches: 5. The CDR3 contains 14 residues. The CDR3 loop is CASRTSGEYNEQFF. Written as DNA, the CDR3 is TGTGCCAGCCGCACTAGCGGGGAGTACAATGAGCAGTTCTTC.

By proportion, this clonotype is medium-sized (0.01 to 0.1%). The rearrangement links TRBV7-9 to TRBJ2-7, with D perhaps matching TRBD2 (5 bases). The CDR3 is 12 residues long. Trimming took 5 bases from V and 9 from J, leaving 14 bases between them. From germline, CDR1 is SEHNR and CDR2 FQNEAQ (reference sequence). The CDR3 DNA is TGTGCCAGCAGCCCGCCGGAGGTTGGGCAGTACTTC. Protein sequence: CASSPPEVGQYF.